One T cell receptor beta chain is described in this entry. The CDR3 has 17 residues. V trimming: 2 bases; J trimming: 5 bases; junction bases outside the gene matches: 12. Germline assignment: CDR1 LGHNA and CDR2 YNFKEQ. Method: immunoSEQ multiplex PCR; TCRdb's copy keeps in-frame clones and lacks some. The sample lists 150,000 to 200,000 clones, more than 75% seen once, with 25% to 30% in the top ten. The data belong to a study of T cell responses to AZD1222 COVID-19 vaccine. This rearrangement joins TRBV4-2 to TRBJ2-5, with 9 bases lining up with TRBD2. The receptor was isolated from an adult who received the AZD1222 COVID-19 vaccine. Sequenced material: peripheral blood, taken 28 days after the second AZD1222 dose. The CDR3 nucleotides read TGTGCCAGCAGCCAAAAAGGCGGAAGCGGGAGGCGTGAGACCCAGTACTTC. Translation: CASSQKGGSGRRETQYF.